This T cell receptor beta chain comes out of a study of human T cells and chemical hapten exposure. Points from the study as a whole: Given that the donors had alopecia, their immune response may differ from that seen in healthy people.

Trimming took off 3 bases at V and 0 bases at J, with 7 bases between the two ends. The CDR3 runs 14 residues. The germline V gene encodes CDR1 SNHLY and CDR2 FYNNEI. In the original workflow: TCRs per sample had a median of roughly 93,000 and ranged from roughly 20,000 to 690,600. TCRdb itself ran the RACE reads through MiXCR, one entry per CDR3 protein. None of the V and J calls come from the authors' own analysis; TCRdb made them. Seen here are more than 85,000 distinct CDR3 sequences, nearly 35% observed once, and the top ten hold less than 3%. Comment on this clonotype: The antigen is unknown.

Described time point: patch test 3, about 24 weeks after DPC sensitization. The treatment here: therapeutic diphenylcyclopropenone sensitization with weekly scalp DPC. The sample consisted of whole blood, taken in connection with sensitization to the hapten diphenylcyclopropenone (DPC). The TCR comes from a man aged 40-55 years with alopecia areata. Some clones in this sample may be carry-over from other donors' samples. The chain joins TRBV2 to TRBJ2-3; D is uncertain. The CDR3 loop reads CASSDSTSTDTQYF. Written as DNA, the CDR3 is TGTGCCAGCAGTGATTCGACTAGCACAGATACGCAGTATTTT.